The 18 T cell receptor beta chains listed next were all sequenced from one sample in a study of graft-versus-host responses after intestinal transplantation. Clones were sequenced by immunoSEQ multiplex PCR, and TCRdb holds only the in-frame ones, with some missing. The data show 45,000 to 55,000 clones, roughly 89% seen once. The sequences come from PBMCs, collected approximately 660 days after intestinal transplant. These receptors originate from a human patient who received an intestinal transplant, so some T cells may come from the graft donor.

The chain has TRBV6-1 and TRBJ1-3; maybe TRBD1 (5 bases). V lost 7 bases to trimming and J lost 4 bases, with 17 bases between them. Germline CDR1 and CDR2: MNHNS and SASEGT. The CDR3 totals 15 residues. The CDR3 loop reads CASILTQGSGNTIYF. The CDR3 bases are TGTGCCAGCATTCTTACTCAGGGCTCAGGAAACACCATATATTTT.

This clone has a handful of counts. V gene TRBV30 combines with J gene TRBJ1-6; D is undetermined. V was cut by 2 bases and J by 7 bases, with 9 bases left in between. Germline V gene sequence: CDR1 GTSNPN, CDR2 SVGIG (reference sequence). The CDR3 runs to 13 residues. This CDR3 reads CAWSLGLNSPLHF. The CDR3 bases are TGTGCCTGGAGTTTGGGGTTGAATTCACCCCTCCACTTT.

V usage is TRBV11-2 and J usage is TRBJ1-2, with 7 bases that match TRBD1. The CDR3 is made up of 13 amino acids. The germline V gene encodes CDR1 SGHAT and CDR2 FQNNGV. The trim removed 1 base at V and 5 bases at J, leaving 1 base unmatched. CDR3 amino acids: CASSLGQGYGYTF. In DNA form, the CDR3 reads TGTGCCAGCAGCTTAGGACAGGGATATGGCTACACCTTC.

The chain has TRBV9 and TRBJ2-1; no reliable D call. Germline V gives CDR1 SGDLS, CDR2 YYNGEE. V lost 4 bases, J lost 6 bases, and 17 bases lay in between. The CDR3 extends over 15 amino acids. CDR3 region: CASSPFESISNEQFF. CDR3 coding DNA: TGTGCCAGCAGCCCCTTCGAGTCCATAAGCAATGAGCAGTTCTTC. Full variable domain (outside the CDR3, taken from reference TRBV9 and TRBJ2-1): DSGVTQTPKHLITATGQRVTLRCSPRSGDLSVYWYQQSLDQGLQFLIQYYNGEERAKGNILERFSAQQFPDLHSELNLSSLELGDSALYFCASSPFESISNEQFFGPGTRLTVL.

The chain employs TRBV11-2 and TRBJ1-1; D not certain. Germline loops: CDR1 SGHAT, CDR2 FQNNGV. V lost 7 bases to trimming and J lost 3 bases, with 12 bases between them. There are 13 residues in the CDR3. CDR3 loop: CASTYLLDTEAFF. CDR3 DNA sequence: TGTGCCAGCACCTACCTCCTGGACACTGAAGCTTTCTTT. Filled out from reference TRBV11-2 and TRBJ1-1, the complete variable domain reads EAGVAQSPRYKIIEKRQSVAFWCNPISGHATLYWYQQILGQGPKLLIQFQNNGVVDDSQLPKDRFSAERLKGVDSTLKIQPAKLEDSAVYLCASTYLLDTEAFFGQGTRLTVV.

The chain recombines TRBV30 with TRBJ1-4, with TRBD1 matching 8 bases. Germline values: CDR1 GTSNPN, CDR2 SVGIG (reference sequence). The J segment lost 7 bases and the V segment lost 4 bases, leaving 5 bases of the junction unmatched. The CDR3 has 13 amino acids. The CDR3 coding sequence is TGTGCCTGGACCAGGGGGCGGGTTGAAAAACTGTTTTTT. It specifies CAWTRGRVEKLFF.

The CDR3 protein is CASSFWGSSNYGYTF. The CDR3 DNA follows: TGTGCCAGCAGTTTTTGGGGGTCCTCTAACTATGGCTACACCTTC. The rearrangement joins TRBV27 to TRBJ1-2; perhaps TRBD1 as D (5 bases). V was cut by 3 bases and J by 0 bases, with 11 bases left in between. The CDR3 totals 15 residues. The V gene's germline CDR1 is MNHEY and CDR2 SMNVEV (reference sequence).

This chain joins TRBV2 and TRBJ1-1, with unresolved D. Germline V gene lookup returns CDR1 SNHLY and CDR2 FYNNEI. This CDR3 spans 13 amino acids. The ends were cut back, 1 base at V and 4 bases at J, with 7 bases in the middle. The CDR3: CASSEGTGTEAFF. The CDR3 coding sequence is TGTGCCAGCAGTGAAGGGACTGGCACTGAAGCTTTCTTT.

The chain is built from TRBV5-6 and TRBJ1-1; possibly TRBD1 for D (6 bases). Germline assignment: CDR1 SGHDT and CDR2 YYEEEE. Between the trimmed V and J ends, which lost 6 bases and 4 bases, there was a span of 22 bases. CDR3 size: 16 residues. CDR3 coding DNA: TGTGCCAGCACCCCACGGAGGGGGGAGTGGAGCACTGAAGCTTTCTTT. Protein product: CASTPRRGEWSTEAFF.

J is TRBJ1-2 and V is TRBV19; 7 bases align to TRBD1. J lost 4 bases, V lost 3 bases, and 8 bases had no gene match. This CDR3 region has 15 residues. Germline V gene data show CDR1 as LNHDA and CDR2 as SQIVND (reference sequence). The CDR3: CASSIYTGVGYGYTF. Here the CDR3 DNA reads TGTGCCAGTAGTATCTACACAGGGGTCGGCTATGGCTACACCTTC.

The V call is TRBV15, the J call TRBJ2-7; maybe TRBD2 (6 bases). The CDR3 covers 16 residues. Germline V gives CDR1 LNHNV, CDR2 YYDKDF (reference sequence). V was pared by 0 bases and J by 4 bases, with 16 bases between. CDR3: CATSREWRVLNYEQYF. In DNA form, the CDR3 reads TGTGCCACCAGCAGAGAGTGGAGGGTACTAAATTACGAGCAGTACTTC. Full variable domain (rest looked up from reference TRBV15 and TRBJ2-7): DAMVIQNPRYQVTQFGKPVTLSCSQTLNHNVMYWYQQKSSQAPKLLFHYYDKDFNNEADTPDNFQSRRPNTSFCFLDIRSPGLGDTAMYLCATSREWRVLNYEQYFGPGTRLTVT.

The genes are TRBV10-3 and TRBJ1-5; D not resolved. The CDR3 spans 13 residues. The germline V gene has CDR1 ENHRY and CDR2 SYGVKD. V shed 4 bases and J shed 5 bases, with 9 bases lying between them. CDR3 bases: TGTGCCATCAGTGCGGTCCAGGATCAGCCCCAGCATTTT. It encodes CAISAVQDQPQHF.

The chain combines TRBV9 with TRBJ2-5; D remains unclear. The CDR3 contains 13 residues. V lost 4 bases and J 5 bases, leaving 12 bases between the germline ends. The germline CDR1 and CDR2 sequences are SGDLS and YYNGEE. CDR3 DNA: TGTGCCAGCAGCCCAGAGCTAGGGGAGACCCAGTACTTC. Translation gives CASSPELGETQYF.

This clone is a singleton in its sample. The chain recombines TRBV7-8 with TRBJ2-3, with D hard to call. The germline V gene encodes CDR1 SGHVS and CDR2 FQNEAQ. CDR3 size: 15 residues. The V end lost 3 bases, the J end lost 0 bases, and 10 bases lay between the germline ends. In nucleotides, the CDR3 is TGTGCCAGCAGCTTGTACGACTCTAGCACAGATACGCAGTATTTT. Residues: CASSLYDSSTDTQYF.

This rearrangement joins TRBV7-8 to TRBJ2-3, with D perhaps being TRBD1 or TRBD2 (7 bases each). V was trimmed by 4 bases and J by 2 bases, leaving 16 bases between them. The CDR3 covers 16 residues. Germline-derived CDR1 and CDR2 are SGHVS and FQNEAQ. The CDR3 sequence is CASSSGGDTPTDTQYF. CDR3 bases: TGTGCCAGCAGCTCAGGGGGGGACACGCCCACAGATACGCAGTATTTT.

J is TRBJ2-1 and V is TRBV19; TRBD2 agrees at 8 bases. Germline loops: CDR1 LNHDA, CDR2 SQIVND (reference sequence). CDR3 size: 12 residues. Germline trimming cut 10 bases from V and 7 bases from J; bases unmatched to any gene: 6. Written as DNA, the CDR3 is TGTGCCACCTCGGGACTAGGGAATGAGCAGTTCTTC. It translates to CATSGLGNEQFF. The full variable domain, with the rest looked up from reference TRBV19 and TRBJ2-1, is DGGITQSPKYLFRKEGQNVTLSCEQNLNHDAMYWYRQDPGQGLRLIYYSQIVNDFQKGDIAEGYSVSREKKESFPLTVTSAQKNPTAFYLCATSGLGNEQFFGPGTRLTVL.

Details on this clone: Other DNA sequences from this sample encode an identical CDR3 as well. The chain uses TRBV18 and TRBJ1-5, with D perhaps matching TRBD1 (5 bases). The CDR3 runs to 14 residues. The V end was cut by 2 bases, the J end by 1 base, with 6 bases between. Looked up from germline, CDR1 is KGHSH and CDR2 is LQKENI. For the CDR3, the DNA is TGTGCCAGCTCACCAAGGGACAGCAATCAGCCCCAGCATTTT. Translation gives CASSPRDSNQPQHF.

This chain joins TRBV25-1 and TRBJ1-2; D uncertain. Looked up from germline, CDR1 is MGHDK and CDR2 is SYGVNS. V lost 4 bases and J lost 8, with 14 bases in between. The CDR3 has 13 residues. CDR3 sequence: CASSGGNLVGYTF. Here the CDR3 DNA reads TGTGCCAGCAGTGGAGGGAACCTTGTAGGCTACACCTTC.